The clone carrying this T cell receptor beta chain was seen a single time. Sequencing used immunoSEQ multiplex PCR; TCRdb keeps in-frame clones, though not all of them. Of 200,000 or so clones listed, roughly three quarters are singletons. These data come from a study of cytotoxic CD8 clonotypes in ibrutinib-treated CLL. Germline loops: CDR1 SGHAT, CDR2 FQNNGV. The CDR3 runs to 13 residues. Trimming took off 0 bases at V and 5 bases at J, with 8 bases between the two ends. The TCR was taken from a human donor with chronic lymphocytic leukemia. The sample consisted of PBMCs, taken after 12 months of ibrutinib treatment. This chain connects TRBV11-2 to TRBJ2-7, with D hard to call. Written as DNA, the CDR3 is TGTGCCAGCAGCTTAGATAGGTGGCACGAGCAGTACTTC. It is translated as CASSLDRWHEQYF.